This TCR beta chain originates from a study of vaccination and CD4 T cells after COVID-19. General study points: Spike mono-reactivity applied to 304 of 307 vaccine-specific clones detected in convalescent patients. With convalescent patients, a median about 90% of reactive clones emerged solely after vaccination. Data came from relatively few convalescent patients and lacked early post-infection timepoints.

The germline V gene encodes CDR1 SEHNR and CDR2 FQNEAQ (reference sequence). V lost 5 bases and J 7 bases, leaving 11 bases between the germline ends. This CDR3 region has 12 residues. Oncomine TCR Beta short-read sequencing was applied to DNA from cultured CD4+ T cells. Each CDR3 protein is one row after TCRdb ran MiXCR on the PCR reads. Among 10,000 to 12,000 distinct CDR3 sequences listed, roughly a third were seen once. This clonotype was seen a handful of times. Its target is unknown. The treatment here: approximately nine-day PBMC culture with coronavirus spike peptide pools or control peptides (ViraFEST assay).

The material sequenced was CD4+ T cells from blood, cultured in vitro. This sequence joins TRBV7-9 and TRBJ1-2; D not certain. The TCR comes from a human donor who had recovered from COVID-19. The CDR3 loop reads CASSPPGVGYTF. The CDR3 nucleotides read TGTGCCAGCAGCCCTCCCGGGGTTGGCTACACCTTC.